This is a list of T cell receptor beta chains from one sample in a study of T cell responses to AZD1222 COVID-19 vaccine. TCRdb's table, derived via immunoSEQ multiplex PCR, lists solely in-frame clones and lacks some. The sample consists of roughly 120,000 clones, roughly 85% of them appearing once. This specimen was peripheral blood, taken on day 0 of MenACWY control vaccination. The source is an adult in good health. Both conserved end residues are part of each CDR3.

TRBV10-2 13 CASSEKQGRTQYF
TRBV2 10 CASRGQGPYF
TRBV29-1 14 CSAVLADRYNEQFF
TRBV14 14 CASSRGLASYEQYF
TRBV14 15 CASSLARVPGYGYTF
TRBV2 13 CASSHREIGEQYF
TRBV29-1 12 CSVLHLDYEQYF
TRBV29-1 15 CSAVVLAGEDYEQYF
TRBV14 18 CASSQELAGGPFTDTQYF
TRBV4-1 13 CASSQYLGNTIYF
TRBV28 14 CASSLSGSYTEAFF
TRBV27 14 CASSFGGFYSPLHF
TRBV6-5 15 CASSRGTSGKTEQFF
TRBV27 14 CASRDGRWNTEAFF
TRBV5-1 14 CASSVDSNNEKLFF
TRBV5-1 15 CASSLAARGMDGYTF
TRBV13 14 CASSRTPQGHEQFF
TRBV19 12 CASDRGRGKLFF
TRBV25-1 16 CASSLGLASSYNEQFF
TRBV29-1 13 CSVRTDYNTEAFF
TRBV6-5 14 CASSPGQYNSPLHF
TRBV10-1 13 CASSRVGSYEQYF
TRBV7-9 13 CASSLGDGYEQYF
TRBV3-1/TRBV3-2 16 CASSQGAGLGNQPQHF
TRBV5-1 14 CASSLSGGANIQYF
TRBV3-1/TRBV3-2 14 CASSRTGGNQPQHF
TRBV30 14 CAYNSGGLSQPQHF
TRBV5-1 13 CASSLASIDGYTF
TRBV7-2 16 CASSPSSGAGYREQYF
TRBV10-2 14 CASSPGQGGYGYTF
TRBV10-1 14 CASSESGQGYEQYF
TRBV18 14 CASSLGRAGNEQFF
TRBV6-1 14 CASSEEKRPSEQYF
TRBV30 14 CAWNRDSLNKKLFF
TRBV5-1 15 CASSNRDSHNSPLHF
TRBV28 14 CASTRGGSNYGYTF
TRBV3-1/TRBV3-2 13 CASSQDDNLEQFF
TRBV14 15 CASSQKSSSGNTIYF
TRBV24-1 14 CATSSAGQTGELFF
TRBV7-8 13 CASSLEGFYGYTF
TRBV5-5 17 CASSLITLGQGSYEQYF
TRBV11-2 13 CASSPLHENTIYF
TRBV9 17 CASSRSTGGLTWDGYTF
TRBV5-1 14 CASSEQGVADTQYF
TRBV5-6 16 CASSFKPRGSGNTIYF
TRBV6-1 16 CASSETRGLRRNTIYF
TRBV30 18 CAWSVKGQGARSNQPQHF
TRBV5-4 15 CASSLRDYNTDTQYF
TRBV3-1/TRBV3-2 11 CASSLGPEQYF
TRBV27 14 CASWSGDGLYGYTF
TRBV28 14 CASTGGTGGGEQYF
TRBV11-1 15 CASRHRLAGEDTQYF
TRBV6-5 13 CASRTGGAAEAFF
TRBV30 13 CAWSRVRGDEQYF
TRBV3-1/TRBV3-2 13 CASSQDLGTKAFF